A single sample gave rise to the 26 T cell receptor beta chains below, sequenced in a study of cytomegalovirus exposure and HLA in healthy donors. Researchers ran the PCR with 60 Vbeta and 13 Jbeta primers. Clones were sequenced by immunoSEQ multiplex PCR, and TCRdb holds only the in-frame ones, with some missing. The sample holds about 140,000 clones, around 66% seen once. Sequencing used PBMCs. The receptors here all came from a woman in her fifties or sixties in good health and CMV-seronegative.

This rearrangement joins TRBV28 to TRBJ2-3; a possible D gene is TRBD2 (5 bases). The CDR3 contains 16 residues. The germline V gene encodes CDR1 MDHEN and CDR2 SYDVKM. V was trimmed by 4 bases and J by 0 bases, leaving 14 bases between them. CDR3 in amino acids: CASSSPRGSSTDTQYF. The CDR3 DNA reads as TGTGCCAGCAGTTCCCCTCGCGGGTCTAGCACAGATACGCAGTATTTT.

This clone was found once. This chain links TRBV6-1 with TRBJ2-7; 8 bases map to TRBD1. CDR3 length: 13 residues. V gave up 7 bases and J gave up 2 bases; unmatched junction bases: 4. CDR1 is MNHNS and CDR2 is SASEGT in the germline V gene. CDR3 nucleotide sequence: TGTGCCAGCAACCGGGACAGGACCTACGAGCAGTACTTC. Translating it yields CASNRDRTYEQYF.

Regarding this clone: Its ends do not fully match the called genes, so a read error is possible. V usage is TRBV9 and J usage is TRBJ2-3, with 7 bases identical to TRBD2. In germline, CDR1 is SGDLS, CDR2 YYNGEE. This CDR3 spans 14 amino acids. CDR3 region: CAGSVGLGTDTQYF. The CDR3 coding sequence is TGTGCCGGCAGCGTCGGACTAGGCACAGATACGCAGTATTTT.

The chain uses TRBV7-3 and TRBJ1-2; tentatively, D is TRBD1 (6 bases). The CDR3 spans 15 residues. V shed 2 bases and J shed 8 bases, with 18 bases lying between them. CDR1 and CDR2 from the germline V gene are SGHTA and FQGTGA. The CDR3 nucleotides are TGTGCCAGCAGCTTACACCCGAGGGGGGGGACAGGCTACACCTTC. Translated, it gives CASSLHPRGGTGYTF. The variable domain in full, completed from reference TRBV7-3 and TRBJ1-2, reads GAGVSQTPSNKVTEKGKYVELRCDPISGHTALYWYRQSLGQGPEFLIYFQGTGAADDSGLPNDRFFAVRPEGSVSTLKIQRTERGDSAVYLCASSLHPRGGTGYTFGSGTRLTVV.

This clone appeared a few times. The chain links TRBV28 to TRBJ1-1; 7 bases line up with TRBD1. This CDR3 has 16 amino acids. Germline loops: CDR1 MDHEN, CDR2 SYDVKM. Losses at the gene ends were 5 bases for V and 1 base for J; bases not matched to a gene: 10. Written as DNA, the CDR3 is TGTGCCAGCAGTCGGAACCCCGGGACAGCGAACACTGAAGCTTTCTTT. Translation gives CASSRNPGTANTEAFF.

This clone was counted once. The gene calls are TRBV25-1 and TRBJ1-1; TRBD1 might be the D (6 bases). Trimming cost V 4 bases and J 4 bases, with 7 bases left between them. CDR1 is MGHDK and CDR2 is SYGVNS in the germline V gene. This CDR3 is built from 12 residues. The CDR3 loop reads CASSGGPTEAFF. The CDR3 nucleotides are TGTGCCAGCAGTGGGGGGCCCACTGAAGCTTTCTTT.

This chain joins TRBV25-1 and TRBJ2-6, with no clear D. Germline values: CDR1 MGHDK, CDR2 SYGVNS. This CDR3 contains 15 residues. V was shortened by 1 base and J by 4 bases, with 8 bases between the two germline ends. The DNA of the CDR3 is TGTGCCAGCAGTGAATCCGGAGCGGGGGCCAACGTCCTGACTTTC. Translated: CASSESGAGANVLTF. The full variable domain, in which reference TRBV25-1 and TRBJ2-6 provide the parts outside the CDR3, is EADIYQTPRYLVIGTGKKITLECSQTMGHDKMYWYQQDPGMELHLIHYSYGVNSTEKGDLSSESTVSRIRTEHFPLTLESARPSHTSQYLCASSESGAGANVLTFGAGSRLTVL.

The V gene is TRBV29-1, the J gene TRBJ2-1; 8 positions match TRBD2. Germline values: CDR1 SQVTM, CDR2 ANQGSEA. With 3 bases clipped from V and 11 bases from J, the junction kept 3 bases outside the gene matches. This CDR3 has 11 amino acids. The CDR3 nucleotides read TGCAGCGTTGATAGCGGGAAAAAGCAGTTCTTC. This translates into CSVDSGKKQFF.

The V gene is TRBV5-1, the J gene TRBJ2-3; 12 bases are a match to TRBD2. CDR1 and CDR2 (germline): SGHRS, YFSETQ. V gave up 6 bases and J gave up 3 bases; unmatched junction bases: 2. The CDR3 runs to 14 residues. The CDR3 spells CASMTSGSTDTQYF. CDR3 in DNA: TGCGCCAGCATGACTAGCGGGAGTACAGATACGCAGTATTTT.

The table lists this clone with a few counts. The chain links TRBV6-1 to TRBJ1-2; TRBD1 agrees at 10 bases. Losses at the gene ends were 7 bases for V and 8 bases for J; bases not matched to a gene: 10. Germline values: CDR1 MNHNS, CDR2 SASEGT. This CDR3 region has 14 residues. The CDR3: CASTGQGGFWGYTF. In DNA form, the CDR3 reads TGTGCCAGCACTGGACAGGGGGGATTCTGGGGCTACACCTTC.

This clone was counted only a few times. The rearrangement joins TRBV7-9 to TRBJ2-3, with 13 bases fitting TRBD2. Germline V lookup: CDR1 SEHNR, CDR2 FQNEAQ (reference sequence). The CDR3 totals 15 residues. Losses at the gene ends were 5 bases for V and 2 bases for J; bases not matched to a gene: 1. CDR3 sequence: CASSGTSGITDTQYF. CDR3 in DNA: TGTGCCAGCAGCGGGACTAGCGGGATCACAGATACGCAGTATTTT.

This clone was detected once. The chain carries TRBV14 and TRBJ2-7; perhaps TRBD2 as D (6 bases). The V end was cut by 0 bases, the J end by 3 bases, with 12 bases between. The CDR3 length is 15 residues. CDR1 is SGHDN and CDR2 is FVKESK in the germline V gene. The CDR3 protein is CASSQDRGNSYEQYF. CDR3 DNA sequence: TGTGCCAGCAGCCAAGATCGCGGGAATAGCTACGAGCAGTACTTC.

This rearrangement joins TRBV7-2 to TRBJ2-7; perhaps TRBD2 as D (7 bases). CDR1 SGHTA and CDR2 FQGNSA come from the germline V gene. The V gene lost 2 bases and the J gene lost 6 bases, with 14 bases spanning the gap. The CDR3 is 14 amino acids. For the CDR3, the DNA is TGTGCCAGCAGCTTATCGGGGGGCGGTTCCGAGCAGTACTTC. It yields the protein CASSLSGGGSEQYF.

The sample holds one count of this clone. This chain connects TRBV2 to TRBJ2-2, with TRBD2 identical over 9 bases. The germline V gene has CDR1 SNHLY and CDR2 FYNNEI. V was clipped by 2 bases and J by 1 base; unmatched bases: 5. The CDR3 sequence is 17 residues long. Written as DNA, the CDR3 is TGTGCCAGCAGTGAAACGCTAGCGGGGCAGAACACCGGGGAGCTGTTTTTT. Translation gives CASSETLAGQNTGELFF. The variable domain in full, with the rest retrieved from reference TRBV2 and TRBJ2-2, is EPEVTQTPSHQVTQMGQEVILRCVPISNHLYFYWYRQILGQKVEFLVSFYNNEISEKSEIFDDQFSVERPDGSNFTLKIRSTKLEDSAMYFCASSETLAGQNTGELFFGEGSRLTVL.

The V call is TRBV27, the J call TRBJ2-3; D is unclear. CDR3 length: 16 residues. Germline V gene sequence: CDR1 MNHEY, CDR2 SMNVEV (reference sequence). V dropped 5 bases and J dropped 3 bases, with 18 bases sitting between them. The CDR3 region has the DNA TGTGCCAGCAGTAGTGAGGCCACGTACGGGACAGATACGCAGTATTTT. Its translation is CASSSEATYGTDTQYF.

This chain connects TRBV7-6 to TRBJ2-5; 16 nucleotides agree with TRBD2. The CDR3 has 17 amino acids. With 4 bases clipped from V and 2 bases from J, the junction kept 4 bases outside the gene matches. CDR1 and CDR2 from the germline V gene are SGHVS and FNYEAQ. CDR3 sequence reads: CASSSGLAGGMQETQYF. The CDR3 nucleotides read TGTGCCAGCAGCTCGGGACTAGCGGGGGGGATGCAAGAGACCCAGTACTTC.

The chain couples TRBV2 to TRBJ2-5; D is ambiguous. V gave up 7 bases and J gave up 5 bases, with 8 bases separating them. The CDR3 totals 11 residues. Looked up from germline, CDR1 is SNHLY and CDR2 is FYNNEI. DNA for the CDR3: TGTGCCAGCACCAGAAAGGAGACCCAGTACTTC. Translated: CASTRKETQYF.

The chain joins TRBV10-1 to TRBJ2-7; 8 positions match TRBD1. Germline V lookup: CDR1 WNHNN, CDR2 SYGVQD (reference sequence). Trimming removed 6 bases from V and 3 bases from J; junction bases left unmatched: 13. This CDR3 has 16 amino acids. The CDR3 DNA reads as TGCGCCAGCAGGCGTGGCAGGGGGCGTGGGAACTACGAGCAGTACTTC. Its translation is CASRRGRGRGNYEQYF.

This clone appeared once. This chain links TRBV2 with TRBJ2-7; maybe TRBD1 (6 bases). This CDR3 has 14 residues. The germline V gene has CDR1 SNHLY and CDR2 FYNNEI. With 6 bases removed from V and 2 bases from J, the gap between germline ends came to 14 bases. In nucleotides, the CDR3 is TGTGCCAGCAGGACCGGGACAAACACCTACGAGCAGTACTTC. Translating gives CASRTGTNTYEQYF. Filled out from reference TRBV2 and TRBJ2-7, the complete variable domain reads EPEVTQTPSHQVTQMGQEVILRCVPISNHLYFYWYRQILGQKVEFLVSFYNNEISEKSEIFDDQFSVERPDGSNFTLKIRSTKLEDSAMYFCASRTGTNTYEQYFGPGTRLTVT.

The rearrangement joins TRBV10-3 to TRBJ2-1; TRBD2 aligns across 12 bases. This CDR3 comprises 18 residues. V was pared by 6 bases and J by 7 bases, with 16 bases of the junction left unmatched. Germline V gene data show CDR1 as ENHRY and CDR2 as SYGVKD. The CDR3 region is CAIRSGLAGTLFGNEQFF. Here the CDR3 DNA reads TGTGCCATCAGGTCCGGACTAGCGGGAACGTTATTTGGGAATGAGCAGTTCTTC.

V usage is TRBV7-2 and J usage is TRBJ2-7, with a possible D match to TRBD1 (5 bases). This CDR3 has 14 amino acids. Trimming took off 0 bases at V and 7 bases at J, with 13 bases between the two ends. The germline V gene encodes CDR1 SGHTA and CDR2 FQGNSA. The CDR3 loop reads CASSLARQGEEQYF. CDR3 DNA: TGTGCCAGCAGCTTAGCGCGACAAGGGGAAGAGCAGTACTTC. The full variable domain, rest sourced from reference TRBV7-2 and TRBJ2-7, is GAGVSQSPSNKVTEKGKDVELRCDPISGHTALYWYRQSLGQGLEFLIYFQGNSAPDKSGLPSDRFSAERTGGSVSTLTIQRTQQEDSAVYLCASSLARQGEEQYFGPGTRLTVT.

This clone was observed a few times. The gene calls are TRBV5-3 and TRBJ1-2, with D possibly TRBD1 on 6 matching bases. TRBV5-3 carries the ORF label, with uncertain function. This CDR3 region has 14 residues. V shed 4 bases and J shed 8 bases, with 18 bases lying between them. DNA for the CDR3: TGTGCCAGAAGCCGCAGGGCGGGGGCCGGCGGCTACACCTTC. Encoded protein: CARSRRAGAGGYTF.

The chain employs TRBV6-6 and TRBJ1-1, with D possibly TRBD1 on 5 matching bases. Germline-derived CDR1 and CDR2 are MNHNY and SVGAGI (reference sequence). Deletions cut 7 bases from V and 0 bases from J, with 9 bases between. The CDR3 covers 13 residues. The chain's CDR3 is CASTGYLNTEAFF. CDR3 nucleotide sequence: TGTGCCAGCACAGGGTACCTGAACACTGAAGCTTTCTTT.

Comments on this clone: Sequence at one end of the junction differs from germline and may be a read error. This chain links TRBV25-1 with TRBJ1-2; D may be TRBD1 (5 bases). The CDR3 contains 14 residues. Germline V CDR1 and CDR2: MGHDK, SYGVNS. The CDR3 DNA is TGTGCCAGCAATGAAATGGGGGGGGGAGATGGCTACACCTTC. Translated, it gives CASNEMGGGDGYTF.

The chain employs TRBV6-4 and TRBJ2-1; D perhaps matches TRBD2 (5 bases). Germline CDR1 and CDR2: MRHNA and SNTAGT. The CDR3 extends over 13 amino acids. V was shortened by 3 bases and J by 10 bases, with 13 bases between the two germline ends. CDR3 loop: CASSESLADEQFF. In DNA, the CDR3 is TGTGCCAGCAGTGAATCCCTAGCAGACGAGCAGTTCTTC.

The rearrangement joins TRBV2 to TRBJ2-3, with unresolved D. V was pared by 4 bases and J by 6 bases, with 11 bases between. Germline CDR1 is SNHLY and CDR2 is FYNNEI. The CDR3 contains 13 residues. The CDR3 bases are TGTGCCAGCAGTGGAGACCAGGTGGATACGCAGTATTTT. Its translation is CASSGDQVDTQYF. The variable domain in full, with the rest retrieved from reference TRBV2 and TRBJ2-3, is EPEVTQTPSHQVTQMGQEVILRCVPISNHLYFYWYRQILGQKVEFLVSFYNNEISEKSEIFDDQFSVERPDGSNFTLKIRSTKLEDSAMYFCASSGDQVDTQYFGPGTRLTVL.